The TCR beta chain described here comes from a study of spatial heterogeneity in lung cancer. From the 5' RACE reads, TCRdb called clonotypes with MiXCR, one entry per CDR3 protein. The sample includes 3,700 or so distinct CDR3 sequences, roughly 26% seen only once; the top ten take 14%. A word on this clonotype: Its target is unknown. This beta chain slipped into a library made for alpha chains as a stray read, so its size is not meaningful.

General study results and limits: In tumors, expanded intratumoral alpha and beta TCR counts tracked mutation counts. Coverage of tumor T cells, by estimate, reached around 6.6% for alpha chains and 11% to 15% for beta chains. Counts for ubiquitous and regional expanded TCRs went along with ubiquitous and regional nonsynonymous mutations, respectively.

Time point reported: sample taken at primary tumor resection. Donors were approximately 70 untreated early-stage non-small cell lung cancer patients. Unsorted whole RNA from tumor, nontumor lung or frozen PBMC underwent sequencing. V was shortened by 6 bases and J by 0 bases, with 17 bases between the two germline ends. The CDR3 is made up of 16 amino acids. The germline gives CDR1 MNHEY, CDR2 SVGAGI. The chain carries TRBV6-5 and TRBJ1-1; D remains unclear. The source material was lung tumor tissue, sampled at surgery. This TCR was sampled from a male donor with early-stage non-small cell lung cancer. CDR3 amino acids: CASSGSRTRVNTEAFF. The CDR3 DNA is TGTGCCAGCAGCGGGAGTAGAACTAGGGTGAACACTGAAGCTTTCTTT.